This entry lists 24 T cell receptor beta chains sequenced from one sample in a study of CD8 T cells in Susac syndrome. When the RNA was reverse transcribed, random hexamers were used with an input of about 0.45 to 1 ug. TCRdb reprocessed the immunoSEQ multiplex PCR reads with MiXCR, giving one entry per CDR3 protein. The sample comprises around 140,000 distinct CDR3 sequences, 85% to 95% of which are singletons, and around 0.11% rests with the top ten. The specimen was CD4+ T cells from PBMCs. Receptor source: a human donor with multiple sclerosis.

This chain joins TRBV7-9 and TRBJ1-5; 12 bases agree with TRBD1. CDR1 and CDR2 (germline): SEHNR, FQNEAQ (reference sequence). CDR3 length equals 15 residues. With V trimmed by 3 bases and J by 7 bases, 4 bases remained unmatched. CDR3 sequence: CASSFGTGGAQPQHF. CDR3 DNA: TGTGCCAGCAGCTTTGGGACAGGGGGCGCGCAGCCCCAGCATTTT.

V gene TRBV7-2 combines with J gene TRBJ1-1; D call uncertain. V shed 1 base and J shed 0 bases, with 3 bases lying between them. The CDR3 loop spans 13 amino acids. The germline gives CDR1 SGHTA, CDR2 FQGNSA. CDR3 nucleotides: TGTGCCAGCAGCTTAGACCTGAACACTGAAGCTTTCTTT. Translation: CASSLDLNTEAFF.

The chain carries TRBV29-1 and TRBJ2-3, with D unclear. CDR1 is SQVTM, CDR2 ANQGSEA, per germline. The V gene lost 2 bases and the J gene lost 3 bases, with 9 bases spanning the gap. The CDR3 spans 13 residues. CDR3 sequence reads: CSVERTITDTQYF. The CDR3 DNA reads TGCAGCGTTGAACGGACCATTACAGATACGCAGTATTTT.

The chain carries TRBV9 and TRBJ2-3; D perhaps matches TRBD2 (6 bases). The V gene's germline CDR1 is SGDLS and CDR2 YYNGEE. This CDR3 has 14 amino acids. V lost 4 bases to trimming and J lost 0 bases, with 9 bases between them. The CDR3 coding sequence is TGTGCCAGCAGCAGGAGGGGTAGCACAGATACGCAGTATTTT. Translating gives CASSRRGSTDTQYF.

The chain uses TRBV12-3 or TRBV12-4 and TRBJ1-2; no firm D call. There are 13 residues in the CDR3. V was clipped by 8 bases and J by 6 bases, with 16 bases between them. CDR3 sequence: CASEKEESHGYTF. In nucleotides, the CDR3 is TGTGCCAGCGAGAAGGAGGAGTCCCATGGCTACACCTTC.

The rearrangement uses TRBV7-2 and TRBJ2-1; D perhaps matches TRBD1 (6 bases). This CDR3 region has 14 residues. The germline V and J ends were trimmed by 5 bases and 5 bases, with 13 bases remaining between them. Germline V gene data show CDR1 as SGHTA and CDR2 as FQGNSA. CDR3 amino acids: CASSLRRQDNEQFF. Written as DNA, the CDR3 is TGTGCCAGCAGCCTCAGGAGACAGGACAATGAGCAGTTCTTC.

The J gene is TRBJ2-1, the V gene TRBV4-1, with 8 bases lining up with TRBD1. V was clipped by 1 base and J by 4 bases; unmatched bases: 12. This CDR3 comprises 18 residues. Germline V gene sequence: CDR1 MGHRA, CDR2 YSYEKL. CDR3: CASSQAFKRRTGYNEQFF. The CDR3 nucleotides read TGCGCCAGCAGCCAAGCCTTTAAGAGAAGGACAGGGTACAATGAGCAGTTCTTC.

The chain combines TRBV12-3 or TRBV12-4 with TRBJ2-3, with D perhaps matching TRBD1 or TRBD2 (5 bases each). Trimming cost V 6 bases and J 0 bases, with 10 bases left between them. This CDR3 spans 14 amino acids. In nucleotides, the CDR3 is TGTGCCAGCAGGCATGGGGGAAGCACAGATACGCAGTATTTT. It translates to CASRHGGSTDTQYF.

The chain uses TRBV15 and TRBJ2-3; D unclear. Trimming stripped 7 bases from V and 2 bases from J, with 13 bases between. CDR3 length equals 14 residues. Germline V gives CDR1 LNHNV, CDR2 YYDKDF (reference sequence). The CDR3 DNA reads TGTGCCACCACCCGTCGGTCCACCACAGATACGCAGTATTTT. Its translation is CATTRRSTTDTQYF.

The chain employs TRBV29-1 and TRBJ1-1; 9 bases are a match to TRBD1. V was clipped by 6 bases and J by 5 bases; unmatched bases: 10. Per germline, CDR1 SQVTM and CDR2 ANQGSEA. CDR3 size: 14 residues. The CDR3: CSVERQGGITEAFF. DNA of the CDR3: TGCAGCGTCGAACGACAGGGGGGAATTACTGAAGCTTTCTTT.

The chain couples TRBV9 to TRBJ2-5; possibly TRBD1 for D (6 bases). Trimming took 0 bases from V and 7 from J, leaving 19 bases between them. Germline CDR1 and CDR2: SGDLS and YYNGEE. The length of the CDR3 is 16 residues. CDR3 in amino acids: CASSVGGGQSVGTQYF. The CDR3 coding sequence is TGTGCCAGCAGCGTAGGAGGTGGACAGTCTGTAGGGACCCAGTACTTC. The entire variable domain, with the rest obtained from reference TRBV9 and TRBJ2-5, is as follows: DSGVTQTPKHLITATGQRVTLRCSPRSGDLSVYWYQQSLDQGLQFLIQYYNGEERAKGNILERFSAQQFPDLHSELNLSSLELGDSALYFCASSVGGGQSVGTQYFGPGTRLLVL.

The rearrangement links TRBV5-4 to TRBJ2-3; the D gene is possibly TRBD2 (5 bases). This CDR3 contains 14 residues. From germline, CDR1 is SGHNT and CDR2 YYREEE (reference sequence). V was shortened by 7 bases and J by 0 bases, with 12 bases between the two germline ends. CDR3 sequence reads: CASRGFASTDTQYF. The CDR3, as DNA: TGTGCCAGCCGCGGGTTTGCTAGCACAGATACGCAGTATTTT. Drawing the rest from reference TRBV5-4 and TRBJ2-3, the complete variable domain is ETGVTQSPTHLIKTRGQQVTLRCSSQSGHNTVSWYQQALGQGPQFIFQYYREEENGRGNFPPRFSGLQFPNYSSELNVNALELDDSALYLCASRGFASTDTQYFGPGTRLTVL.

The chain uses TRBV29-1 and TRBJ2-4; possibly TRBD2 for D (6 bases). The CDR3 is made up of 13 amino acids. V was shortened by 7 bases and J by 0 bases, with 10 bases between the two germline ends. CDR1 SQVTM and CDR2 ANQGSEA come from the germline V gene. The CDR3 nucleotides read TGCAGCGGCAGCGGGCAAGCCAAAAACATTCAGTACTTC. Encoded protein: CSGSGQAKNIQYF.

V usage is TRBV5-4 and J usage is TRBJ2-1, with 10 positions matching TRBD2. Trimming at V came to 3 bases and at J to 8 bases, leaving 8 bases not matched to a gene. The CDR3 runs to 15 residues. CDR1 and CDR2 from the germline V gene are SGHNT and YYREEE (reference sequence). CDR3 residues: CASSSSGRAKHEQFF. DNA of the CDR3: TGTGCCAGCAGCTCAAGCGGGAGGGCCAAACATGAGCAGTTCTTC.

This clonotype was seen only a few times. This chain connects TRBV7-8 to TRBJ1-6; D is unclear. The germline V and J ends were trimmed by 1 base and 7 bases, with 2 bases remaining between them. The CDR3 is made up of 12 amino acids. Germline V gene sequence: CDR1 SGHVS, CDR2 FQNEAQ. CDR3 sequence: CASSLDNSPLHF. As DNA, the CDR3 is TGTGCCAGCAGCTTAGACAATTCACCCCTCCACTTT.

CDR3 residues: CASNQRVSNQPQHF. CDR3 DNA: TGTGCCAGCAACCAAAGGGTTAGCAATCAGCCCCAGCATTTT. The V and J genes are TRBV7-2 and TRBJ1-5; D is unclear. The V and J ends lost 7 bases and 0 bases respectively, with 10 bases between them. The CDR3 runs 14 residues. Looked up from germline, CDR1 is SGHTA and CDR2 is FQGNSA.

The chain links TRBV6-5 to TRBJ1-2; TRBD1 matches 7 bases. This CDR3 has 14 amino acids. Unmatched junction bases numbered 10, after V lost 6 bases and J lost 6 bases. The germline gives CDR1 MNHEY, CDR2 SVGAGI. Here the CDR3 reads CASRDVDRDDGYTF. The CDR3 DNA sequence: TGTGCCAGCAGAGACGTAGACAGGGATGATGGCTACACCTTC.

This chain connects TRBV10-3 to TRBJ2-1; D gene ambiguous. V lost 2 bases and J 4 bases, leaving 12 bases between the germline ends. Germline-derived CDR1 and CDR2 are ENHRY and SYGVKD. The CDR3 has 15 amino acids. The CDR3 coding sequence is TGTGCCATCAGTGAGGCCACTACTGGGTACAATGAGCAGTTCTTC. This gives the protein CAISEATTGYNEQFF.

The V gene is TRBV5-1, the J gene TRBJ1-1; D is ambiguous. Germline lookup yields CDR1 SGHRS and CDR2 YFSETQ. This CDR3 spans 14 amino acids. The germline V and J ends were trimmed by 0 bases and 0 bases, with 6 bases remaining between them. CDR3 sequence: CASSLGRVNTEAFF. The CDR3 DNA reads as TGCGCCAGCAGCTTGGGGCGCGTGAACACTGAAGCTTTCTTT.

The J gene is TRBJ2-1, the V gene TRBV5-8; 10 bases agree with TRBD2. V shed 0 bases, J shed 5 bases, and the junction held 2 bases outside the gene matches. The CDR3 runs to 15 residues. Germline lookup yields CDR1 SGHTS and CDR2 YDEGEE. The CDR3 bases are TGTGCCAGCAGCTTGGAACTAGCGGGAAACAATGAGCAGTTCTTC. Protein: CASSLELAGNNEQFF.

The chain combines TRBV12-3 or TRBV12-4 with TRBJ1-5; D gene unclear. CDR3 length equals 16 residues. Trimming removed 4 bases from V and 0 bases from J, with 13 bases in between. This CDR3 reads CASSSEKSASNQPQHF. In DNA, the CDR3 is TGTGCCAGCAGTTCAGAGAAATCCGCTAGCAATCAGCCCCAGCATTTT.

The V and J genes are TRBV6-5 and TRBJ2-5, with no clear D. Trimming pared 4 bases from V and 7 bases from J, leaving 10 bases between. Germline values: CDR1 MNHEY, CDR2 SVGAGI. The CDR3 runs 12 residues. In nucleotides, the CDR3 is TGTGCCAGCAGTTCCCCCCTCGCGACCCAGTACTTC. Translation gives CASSSPLATQYF.

This clonotype was found once. The V call is TRBV7-8, the J call TRBJ2-2; D might be TRBD1 (5 bases). V lost 2 bases to trimming and J lost 6 bases, with 19 bases between them. The CDR3 contains 17 residues. In germline, CDR1 is SGHVS, CDR2 FQNEAQ. CDR3 in amino acids: CASSLSRVIVSAGELFF. In DNA, the CDR3 is TGTGCCAGCAGCTTAAGCAGGGTTATTGTGTCTGCCGGGGAGCTGTTTTTT.

This clonotype was seen a single time. The chain combines TRBV20-1 with TRBJ2-7; 8 positions match TRBD2. CDR3 length: 10 residues. Germline CDR1 DFQATT, CDR2 SNEGSKA (reference sequence). V gave up 3 bases and J gave up 11 bases; unmatched junction bases: 3. CDR3 sequence (DNA): TGCAGTGCTAGCTACGGGGGGGAGTACTTC. As protein: CSASYGGEYF.